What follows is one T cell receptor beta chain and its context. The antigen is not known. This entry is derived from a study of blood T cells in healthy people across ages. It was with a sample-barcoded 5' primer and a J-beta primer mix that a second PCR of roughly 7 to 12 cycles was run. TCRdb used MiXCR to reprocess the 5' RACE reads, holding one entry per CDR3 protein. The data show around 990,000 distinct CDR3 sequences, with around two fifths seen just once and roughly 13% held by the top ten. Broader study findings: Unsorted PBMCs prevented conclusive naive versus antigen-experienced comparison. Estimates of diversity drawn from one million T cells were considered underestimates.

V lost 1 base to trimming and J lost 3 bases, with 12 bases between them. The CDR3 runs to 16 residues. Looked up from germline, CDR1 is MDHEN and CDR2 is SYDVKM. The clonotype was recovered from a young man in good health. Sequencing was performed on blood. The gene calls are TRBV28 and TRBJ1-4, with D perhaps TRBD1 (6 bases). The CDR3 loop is CASSLSTGYPNEKLFF. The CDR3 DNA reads TGTGCCAGCAGTTTATCTACAGGGTATCCTAATGAAAAACTGTTTTTT.